Shown below are 3 T cell receptor beta chains from a single sample sequenced in a study of blood T cell repertoires in COVID-19 (dated by TCRdb to 2019 to 2021). Libraries were constructed by the immunoSEQ multiplex PCR assay. TCRdb provides this immuneACCESS table in a form limited to in-frame rearrangements. Some clones are lacking; in checked studies, under half of them reflect an unresolved V gene, and why the rest are absent is not known. This sample holds fewer than 180,000 clones; about 86% were observed only once. The top ten clones comprise less than 3.5% of the sample. Sequencing was carried out using peripheral blood. Source of these receptors: an older man with acute or convalescent COVID-19.

V gene TRBV19 combines with J gene TRBJ1-2, with 9 bases that match TRBD1. The trim removed 7 bases at V and 9 bases at J, leaving 12 bases unmatched. Germline-derived CDR1 and CDR2 are LNHDA and SQIVND (reference sequence). The CDR3 sequence is 14 residues long. CDR3 DNA sequence: TGTGCCAGTACCCCGACGGGACAGGGAGCTAGCTACACCTTC. It encodes CASTPTGQGASYTF.

The V gene is TRBV6-2 or TRBV6-3, the J gene TRBJ2-3, with D uncertain. In germline, CDR1 is MNHEY, CDR2 SVGEGT. V lost 6 bases and J 1 base, leaving 14 bases between the germline ends. The CDR3 is 15 amino acids. CDR3 residues: CASSPSRERTDTQYF. Written as DNA, the CDR3 is TGTGCCAGCAGCCCTAGTAGAGAGCGCACAGATACGCAGTATTTT.

V usage is TRBV18 and J usage is TRBJ1-5; TRBD1 matches at 9 bases. Germline V gives CDR1 KGHSH, CDR2 LQKENI. This CDR3 has 14 residues. J gave up 7 bases and V 4 bases, and 5 bases lay outside the gene matches. In DNA form, the CDR3 reads TGTGCCAGCTCACTGGGACAGGGTAACCAGCCCCAGCATTTT. This sequence encodes CASSLGQGNQPQHF.